This TCR beta chain originates from a study of neoadjuvant anti-PD-1 for oral cavity cancer. The CDR3 length is 15 residues. The germline CDR1 and CDR2 sequences are SGHDT and YYEEEE. Trimming took 1 base from V and 4 from J, leaving 12 bases between them. Sample time point: after neoadjuvant nivolumab, at surgical resection. Measured with immunoSEQ multiplex PCR; TCRdb has only the in-frame clones, and not every one. The data hold around 8,000 clones, with approximately 62% observed a single time. The chain carries TRBV5-6 and TRBJ1-3; D call uncertain. This receptor was taken from a person between 40 and 79 years old with oral cavity squamous cell carcinoma. Sample: PBMCs, taken after nivolumab (anti-PD-1) treatment. In DNA, the CDR3 is TGTGCCAGCAGCTTGCCCGGGGTGAGAGGAAACACCATATATTTT. This translates into CASSLPGVRGNTIYF.